Each of the 22 T cell receptor beta chains below was sequenced from the same sample in a study of OX40 agonist ivuxolimab in advanced cancers. Clones were sequenced by immunoSEQ multiplex PCR, and TCRdb holds only the in-frame ones, with some missing. The repertoire includes roughly 77,000 clones, about nine tenths of them detected once, and approximately 0.56% sits in the top ten. Sequencing used CD4+ or CD8+ T cells sorted from blood, obtained in a trial of the OX40 agonist ivuxolimab. All receptors derive from an adult with an advanced solid tumor such as melanoma, head and neck, liver or kidney cancer.

The CDR3 nucleotides are TGTGCCAGCAGCCCCTATCTTTCGGGCCAAATGAGGAGTGTGCAGTACTTC. This encodes CASSPYLSGQMRSVQYF. The chain links TRBV5-8 to TRBJ2-7; D not resolved. The CDR3 contains 17 residues. Germline V gives CDR1 SGHTS, CDR2 YDEGEE. The V and J ends lost 4 bases and 9 bases respectively, with 29 bases between them.

This chain joins TRBV18 and TRBJ2-3; 12 nucleotides match TRBD2. From germline, CDR1 is KGHSH and CDR2 LQKENI. The CDR3 is 17 amino acids. With V trimmed by 5 bases and J by 1 base, 7 bases remained unmatched. CDR3 loop: CASSSGTSGLGTDTQYF. CDR3 DNA: TGTGCCAGCTCATCCGGGACTAGCGGGCTGGGCACAGATACGCAGTATTTT.

The chain couples TRBV7-2 to TRBJ2-5, with 7 positions matching TRBD1. This CDR3 has 16 amino acids. From germline, CDR1 is SGHTA and CDR2 FQGNSA. V shed 1 base and J 4 bases; nucleotides not matched to a gene: 9. CDR3 protein: CASSLESMTGLETQYF. The DNA for the CDR3 is TGTGCCAGCAGCTTAGAGAGTATGACAGGGCTAGAGACCCAGTACTTC.

The CDR3 sequence is CASSLARGARGNEQFF. The DNA of the CDR3 is TGTGCCAGCAGCTTAGCGAGAGGGGCGAGGGGCAATGAGCAGTTCTTC. The chain has TRBV11-1 and TRBJ2-1; either TRBD1 or TRBD2 may fit D (5 bases each). Trimming removed 0 bases from V and 6 bases from J, with 15 bases in between. The CDR3 length is 16 residues. Germline-derived CDR1 and CDR2 are SGHAT and FQDESV (reference sequence).

The gene calls are TRBV18 and TRBJ1-1; 9 bases are a match to TRBD1. Germline V gives CDR1 KGHSH, CDR2 LQKENI. The V gene end was trimmed by 5 bases and the J gene end by 3 bases; junction bases not matched to a gene: 1. This CDR3 comprises 13 residues. CDR3 residues: CASSRQGDTEAFF. CDR3 nucleotide sequence: TGTGCCAGCTCAAGACAGGGGGACACTGAAGCTTTCTTT.

This chain links TRBV11-2 with TRBJ2-3; 10 bases match TRBD1. Germline V lookup: CDR1 SGHAT, CDR2 FQNNGV. The CDR3 loop spans 15 amino acids. With 3 bases clipped from V and 6 bases from J, the junction kept 6 bases outside the gene matches. CDR3 in DNA: TGTGCCAGCAGCTTCGGGACAGGGGTGACTGATACGCAGTATTTT. This encodes CASSFGTGVTDTQYF.

The chain has TRBV4-1 and TRBJ2-1, with 7 bases lining up with TRBD2. The CDR3 has 17 residues. CDR1 MGHRA and CDR2 YSYEKL come from the germline V gene. After removal of 5 bases from V and 7 bases from J, the junction contained 17 bases not matched to a gene. The CDR3, as DNA: TGCGCCAGCAGCGACCGGCCGAGGGTAGCGGGTCGGAATGAGCAGTTCTTC. Translating gives CASSDRPRVAGRNEQFF.

The chain carries TRBV30 and TRBJ1-1, with 9 positions matching TRBD1. V lost 2 bases, J lost 3 bases, and 7 bases stayed unmatched. The CDR3 has 15 residues. Germline V gives CDR1 GTSNPN, CDR2 SVGIG (reference sequence). The CDR3: CAWSLQGASDTEAFF. The CDR3 DNA sequence: TGTGCCTGGAGTTTACAGGGGGCGTCGGACACTGAAGCTTTCTTT.

V gene TRBV5-4 combines with J gene TRBJ2-1; 9 bases are shared with TRBD2. The CDR3 is 15 residues long. Germline values: CDR1 SGHNT, CDR2 YYREEE (reference sequence). The V gene end was trimmed by 0 bases and the J gene end by 3 bases; junction bases not matched to a gene: 1. The CDR3, as DNA: TGTGCCAGCAGCTTGGGACTAGCGGACTACAATGAGCAGTTCTTC. Amino acid sequence: CASSLGLADYNEQFF.

This chain uses TRBV6-1 with TRBJ1-3; TRBD1 might be the D (6 bases). V lost 5 bases and J lost 4, with 12 bases in between. There are 14 residues in the CDR3. Germline loops: CDR1 MNHNS, CDR2 SASEGT. The CDR3 coding sequence is TGTGCCAGCAGTTGGCAGGGGTCAGGAAACACCATATATTTT. Protein sequence: CASSWQGSGNTIYF.

The CDR3 here is CASSYSVRGIGELFF. The CDR3 nucleotides read TGTGCCAGCAGCTATAGCGTCAGGGGAATCGGGGAGCTGTTTTTT. The chain uses TRBV7-2 and TRBJ2-2; D perhaps matches TRBD1 (6 bases). CDR3 length: 15 amino acids. Trimming shortened V by 4 bases and J by 7 bases, and 16 bases separated the two germline ends. Germline CDR1 reads SGHTA; CDR2 reads FQGNSA.

This clone was detected many times. The genes are TRBV7-2 and TRBJ1-4; D is perhaps TRBD1 (5 bases). V dropped 0 bases and J dropped 7 bases, with 12 bases sitting between them. In germline, CDR1 is SGHTA, CDR2 FQGNSA. CDR3 length: 15 amino acids. Written as DNA, the CDR3 is TGTGCCAGCAGCTTAGCTCCGGGTGGGGGTGAAAAACTGTTTTTT. This sequence encodes CASSLAPGGGEKLFF. Based on the CDR3 plus reference TRBV7-2 and TRBJ1-4, the full variable domain is GAGVSQSPSNKVTEKGKDVELRCDPISGHTALYWYRQSLGQGLEFLIYFQGNSAPDKSGLPSDRFSAERTGGSVSTLTIQRTQQEDSAVYLCASSLAPGGGEKLFFGSGTQLSVL.

The V gene is TRBV6-5, the J gene TRBJ1-2, with D possibly being TRBD1 (6 bases). From germline, CDR1 is MNHEY and CDR2 SVGAGI. The CDR3 covers 13 residues. The V and J ends lost 8 bases and 4 bases respectively, with 14 bases between them. The DNA for the CDR3 is TGTGCCAGCCACAGGGACCTTAGCTATGGCTACACCTTC. It translates to CASHRDLSYGYTF.

The chain has TRBV28 and TRBJ1-4; D is undetermined. Germline V gene lookup returns CDR1 MDHEN and CDR2 SYDVKM. V was trimmed by 8 bases and J by 0 bases, leaving 4 bases between them. The CDR3 is 12 amino acids. The chain's CDR3 is CASGPTNEKLFF. The CDR3 DNA reads TGTGCCAGCGGGCCAACTAATGAAAAACTGTTTTTT. Drawing the rest from reference TRBV28 and TRBJ1-4, the complete variable domain is DVKVTQSSRYLVKRTGEKVFLECVQDMDHENMFWYRQDPGLGLRLIYFSYDVKMKEKGDIPEGYSVSREKKERFSLILESASTNQTSMYLCASGPTNEKLFFGSGTQLSVL.

This chain uses TRBV9 with TRBJ2-7, with 10 bases fitting TRBD2. The CDR3 totals 15 residues. Germline V gene data show CDR1 as SGDLS and CDR2 as YYNGEE. J was trimmed by 0 bases and V by 4 bases; bases with no gene match: 4. This chain's CDR3 is CASSMGLALSYEQYF. The CDR3 DNA reads as TGTGCCAGCAGCATGGGACTAGCGCTCTCCTACGAGCAGTACTTC.

The chain employs TRBV27 and TRBJ2-3; no definite D call. The V gene lost 5 bases and the J gene lost 0 bases, with 3 bases spanning the gap. Germline CDR1 MNHEY, CDR2 SMNVEV (reference sequence). This CDR3 is 12 amino acids long. CDR3 in DNA: TGTGCCAGCAGTCCCAGCACAGATACGCAGTATTTT. Translated: CASSPSTDTQYF.

This clone was recorded a few times. The chain uses TRBV30 and TRBJ2-7; the match to TRBD2 covers 9 bases. Losses at the gene ends were 0 bases for V and 0 bases for J; bases not matched to a gene: 6. From germline, CDR1 is GTSNPN and CDR2 SVGIG (reference sequence). The CDR3 totals 16 residues. The CDR3 sequence is CAWSVKLAGGSYEQYF. CDR3 DNA sequence: TGTGCCTGGAGTGTAAAACTAGCGGGTGGCTCCTACGAGCAGTACTTC.

The chain is built from TRBV18 and TRBJ2-7, with 9 bases matching TRBD1. The CDR3 totals 15 residues. Germline trimming cut 1 base from V and 6 bases from J; bases unmatched to any gene: 7. The germline CDR1 and CDR2 sequences are KGHSH and LQKENI. The CDR3 loop reads CASSPRGTGNSEQYF. CDR3 DNA sequence: TGTGCCAGCTCACCACGTGGGACAGGGAATAGCGAGCAGTACTTC.

In its sample, this clone ranks as medium-sized. The chain is built from TRBV29-1 and TRBJ2-7; D remains unclear. Germline CDR1 is SQVTM and CDR2 is ANQGSEA. The V gene lost 4 bases and the J gene lost 1 base, with 11 bases spanning the gap. The CDR3 consists of 13 residues. CDR3 sequence (DNA): TGCAGCGTTGCGGTTGACGGATCCTACGAGCAGTACTTC. It translates to CSVAVDGSYEQYF.

The chain is built from TRBV11-1 and TRBJ2-1, with D uncertain. The CDR3 totals 16 residues. The germline V gene encodes CDR1 SGHAT and CDR2 FQDESV (reference sequence). V lost 1 base and J lost 2, with 12 bases in between. The CDR3 DNA reads TGTGCCAGCAGCTTAGTAAGATCCTGGGCCTACAATGAGCAGTTCTTC. Translating gives CASSLVRSWAYNEQFF.

The V and J genes are TRBV27 and TRBJ2-1; 7 positions match TRBD2. The CDR3 sequence is 17 residues long. Trimming took 1 base from V and 0 from J; bases not matched to a gene: 6. CDR1 is MNHEY, CDR2 SMNVEV, per germline (reference sequence). The CDR3 loop is CASSLLFGGSSYNEQFF. DNA of the CDR3: TGTGCCAGCAGTTTATTGTTCGGGGGGAGCTCCTACAATGAGCAGTTCTTC.

The chain uses TRBV28 and TRBJ1-5, with 8 bases aligning to TRBD1. Germline CDR1 reads MDHEN; CDR2 reads SYDVKM. J lost 6 bases, V lost 6 bases, and 13 bases had no gene match. The CDR3 is 16 residues long. The CDR3 sequence is CASSTYDRGGIQPQHF. In nucleotides, the CDR3 is TGTGCCAGCAGCACTTACGACAGGGGAGGAATTCAGCCCCAGCATTTT.